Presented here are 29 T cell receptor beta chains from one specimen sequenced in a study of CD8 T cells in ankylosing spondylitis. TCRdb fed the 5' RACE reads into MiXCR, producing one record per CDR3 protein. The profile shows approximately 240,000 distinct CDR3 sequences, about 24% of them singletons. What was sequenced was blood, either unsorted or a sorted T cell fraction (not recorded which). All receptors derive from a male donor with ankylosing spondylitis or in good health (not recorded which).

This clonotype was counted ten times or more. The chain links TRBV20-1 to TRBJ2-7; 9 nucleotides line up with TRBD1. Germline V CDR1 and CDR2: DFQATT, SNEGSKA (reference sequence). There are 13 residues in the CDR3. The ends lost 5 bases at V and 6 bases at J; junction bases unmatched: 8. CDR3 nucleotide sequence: TGCAGTGCTCGACCGGGACAGGGTCTCGAGCAGTACTTC. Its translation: CSARPGQGLEQYF.

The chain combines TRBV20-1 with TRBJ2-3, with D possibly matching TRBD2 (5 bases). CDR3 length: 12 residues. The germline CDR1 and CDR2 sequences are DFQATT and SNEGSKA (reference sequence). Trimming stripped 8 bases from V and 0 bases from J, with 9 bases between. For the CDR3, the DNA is TGCAGTACAAGCGGTAGCACAGATACGCAGTATTTT. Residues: CSTSGSTDTQYF.

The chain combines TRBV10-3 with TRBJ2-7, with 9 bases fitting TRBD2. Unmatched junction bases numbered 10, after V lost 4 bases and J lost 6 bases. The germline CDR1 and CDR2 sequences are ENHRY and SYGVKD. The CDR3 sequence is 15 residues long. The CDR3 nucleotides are TGTGCCATCAGTGTTACTTTAGCGGGGGAGGGCGAGCAGTACTTC. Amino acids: CAISVTLAGEGEQYF.

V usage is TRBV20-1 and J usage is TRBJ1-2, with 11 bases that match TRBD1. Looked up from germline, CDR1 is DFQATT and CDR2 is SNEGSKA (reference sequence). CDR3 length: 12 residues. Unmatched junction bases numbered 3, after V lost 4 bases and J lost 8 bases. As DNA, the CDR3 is TGCAGTGCTACAAGGACAGGGGGCGGCTACACCTTC. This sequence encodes CSATRTGGGYTF.

The CDR3 nucleotides are TGCGCCAGCAGTGTTTCGGTCCAAGAGACCCAGTACTTC. It translates to CASSVSVQETQYF. The rearrangement links TRBV10-2 to TRBJ2-5, with no clear D. This CDR3 has 13 amino acids. The V gene's germline CDR1 is WSHSY and CDR2 SAAADI. Trimming removed 4 bases at V and 1 base at J, with 7 bases between.

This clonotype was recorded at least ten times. This chain's CDR3 is CASSLMLNEKLFF. The DNA of the CDR3 is TGTGCCAGCAGCTTAATGCTGAATGAAAAACTGTTTTTT. The chain links TRBV7-9 to TRBJ1-4; D is unresolved. There are 13 residues in the CDR3. Germline V gene sequence: CDR1 SEHNR, CDR2 FQNEAQ (reference sequence). Trimming removed 2 bases at V and 5 bases at J, with 6 bases between.

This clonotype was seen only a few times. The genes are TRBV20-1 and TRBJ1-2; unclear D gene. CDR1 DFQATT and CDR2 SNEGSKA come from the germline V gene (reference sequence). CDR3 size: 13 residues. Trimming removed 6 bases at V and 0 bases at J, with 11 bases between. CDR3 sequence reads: CSAPKTANYGYTF. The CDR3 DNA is TGCAGTGCGCCCAAAACAGCTAACTATGGCTACACCTTC.

The CDR3 DNA is TGCAGCGTATTACTGGGGGGGGAGACCCAGTACTTC. It translates to CSVLLGGETQYF. The chain carries TRBV29-1 and TRBJ2-5; 7 bases match TRBD2. The CDR3 has 12 amino acids. The J segment lost 5 bases and the V segment lost 6 bases, leaving 6 bases of the junction unmatched. Per the germline V gene, CDR1 is SQVTM and CDR2 is ANQGSEA.

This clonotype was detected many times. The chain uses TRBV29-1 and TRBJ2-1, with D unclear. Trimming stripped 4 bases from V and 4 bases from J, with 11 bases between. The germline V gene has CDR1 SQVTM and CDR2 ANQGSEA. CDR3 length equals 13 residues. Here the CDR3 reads CSVAYSPYNEQFF. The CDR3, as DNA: TGCAGCGTTGCGTACAGCCCATACAATGAGCAGTTCTTC.

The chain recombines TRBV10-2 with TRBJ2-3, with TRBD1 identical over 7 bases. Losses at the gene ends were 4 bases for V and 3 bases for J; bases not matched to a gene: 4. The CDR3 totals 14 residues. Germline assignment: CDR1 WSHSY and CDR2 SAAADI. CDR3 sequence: CASSGRGRTDTQYF. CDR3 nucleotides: TGCGCCAGCAGTGGAAGGGGGCGGACAGATACGCAGTATTTT.

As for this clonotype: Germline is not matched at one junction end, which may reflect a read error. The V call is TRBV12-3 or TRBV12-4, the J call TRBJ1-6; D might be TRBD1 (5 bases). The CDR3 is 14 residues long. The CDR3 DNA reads TGTGCCAGCAGTTTCGACAAAAGGGGTTCACCCTTCCACTTT. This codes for CASSFDKRGSPFHF.

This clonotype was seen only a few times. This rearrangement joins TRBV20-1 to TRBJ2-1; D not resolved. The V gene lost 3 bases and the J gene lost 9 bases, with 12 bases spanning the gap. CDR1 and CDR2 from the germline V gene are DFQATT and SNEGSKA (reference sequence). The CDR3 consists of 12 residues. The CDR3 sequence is CSARLDIGEQFF. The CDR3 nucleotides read TGCAGTGCTAGGCTGGATATCGGTGAGCAGTTCTTC.

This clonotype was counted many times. The CDR3 coding sequence is TGTGCCAGCAGTTACTCTGACAGGAGCACAGATACGCAGTATTTT. Encoded protein: CASSYSDRSTDTQYF. The rearrangement links TRBV6-5 to TRBJ2-3, with D possibly being TRBD1 (6 bases). V lost 0 bases and J 0 bases, leaving 7 bases between the germline ends. CDR1 and CDR2 from the germline V gene are MNHEY and SVGAGI. The CDR3 covers 15 residues.

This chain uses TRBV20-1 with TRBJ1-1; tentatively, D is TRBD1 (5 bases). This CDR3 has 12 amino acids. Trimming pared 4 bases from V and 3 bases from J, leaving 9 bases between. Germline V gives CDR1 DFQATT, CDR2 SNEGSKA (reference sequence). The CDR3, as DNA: TGCAGTGCTAAATCGGGGGACACTGAAGCTTTCTTT. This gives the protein CSAKSGDTEAFF.

CDR3 DNA sequence: TGTGCCACAGGAGCGACAGATACGCAGTATTTT. Residues: CATGATDTQYF. The chain uses TRBV6-5 and TRBJ2-3; D unresolved. The CDR3 totals 11 residues. Germline CDR1 MNHEY, CDR2 SVGAGI. V lost 10 bases and J lost 3, with 8 bases in between.

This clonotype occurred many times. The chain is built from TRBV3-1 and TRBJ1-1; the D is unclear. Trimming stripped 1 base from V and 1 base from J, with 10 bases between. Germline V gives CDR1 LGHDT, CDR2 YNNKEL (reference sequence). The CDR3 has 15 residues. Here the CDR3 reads CASSQGGFPNTEAFF. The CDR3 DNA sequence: TGTGCCAGCAGCCAAGGAGGGTTTCCGAACACTGAAGCTTTCTTT.

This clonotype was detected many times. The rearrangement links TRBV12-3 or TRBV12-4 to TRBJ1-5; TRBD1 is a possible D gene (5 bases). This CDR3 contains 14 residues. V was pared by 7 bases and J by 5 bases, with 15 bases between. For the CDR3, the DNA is TGTGCCAGCACTAAGCGGGGCGCGGATCAGCCCCAGCATTTT. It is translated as CASTKRGADQPQHF.

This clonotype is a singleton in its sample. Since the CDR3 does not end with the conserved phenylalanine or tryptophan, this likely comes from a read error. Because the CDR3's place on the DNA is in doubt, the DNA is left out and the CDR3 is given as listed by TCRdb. The CDR3 loop reads CSARDGRVI. The chain couples TRBV20-1 to TRBJ2-7; the table assigns TRBD2, which was not confirmed against the DNA. Germline assignment: CDR1 DFQATT and CDR2 SNEGSKA (reference sequence). Including both end residues, the CDR3 is 9 amino acids long.

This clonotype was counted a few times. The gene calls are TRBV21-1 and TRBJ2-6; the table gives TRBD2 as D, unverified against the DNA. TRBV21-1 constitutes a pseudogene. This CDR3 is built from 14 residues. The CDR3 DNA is TGTGCCAGCAGCCAAGGAGGGGGGGCCAACGTCCTGACTTTC. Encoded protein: CASSQGGGANVLTF.

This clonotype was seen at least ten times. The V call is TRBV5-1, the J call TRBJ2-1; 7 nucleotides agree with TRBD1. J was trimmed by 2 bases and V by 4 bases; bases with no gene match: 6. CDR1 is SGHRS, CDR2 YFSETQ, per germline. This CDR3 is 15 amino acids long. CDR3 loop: CASSLDRAPYNEQFF. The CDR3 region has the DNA TGCGCCAGCAGCCTTGACAGGGCCCCCTACAATGAGCAGTTCTTC.

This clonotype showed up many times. This chain's CDR3 is CASSVDRGGTPLHF. The CDR3 DNA sequence: TGCGCCAGCAGCGTGGACAGGGGAGGGACACCCCTCCACTTT. The chain recombines TRBV5-1 with TRBJ1-6; 9 positions match TRBD1. The V gene end was trimmed by 4 bases and the J gene end by 11 bases; junction bases not matched to a gene: 7. The length of the CDR3 is 14 residues. CDR1 SGHRS and CDR2 YFSETQ come from the germline V gene. Supplemented by reference TRBV5-1 and TRBJ1-6, the full variable domain reads KAGVTQTPRYLIKTRGQQVTLSCSPISGHRSVSWYQQTPGQGLQFLFEYFSETQRNKGNFPGRFSGRQFSNSRSEMNVSTLELGDSALYLCASSVDRGGTPLHFGNGTRLTVT.

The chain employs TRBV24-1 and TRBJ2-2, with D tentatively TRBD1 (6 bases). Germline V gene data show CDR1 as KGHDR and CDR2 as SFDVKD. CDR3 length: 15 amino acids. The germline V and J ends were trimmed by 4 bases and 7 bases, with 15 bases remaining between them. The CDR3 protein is CATSDTSGAGGELFF. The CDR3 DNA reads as TGTGCCACCAGTGACACCTCAGGGGCGGGCGGGGAGCTGTTTTTT.

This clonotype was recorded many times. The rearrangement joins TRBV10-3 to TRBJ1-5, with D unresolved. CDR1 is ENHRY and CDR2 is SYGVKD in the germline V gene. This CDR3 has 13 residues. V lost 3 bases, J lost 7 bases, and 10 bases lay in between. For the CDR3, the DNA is TGTGCCATCAGTGAAAATATGCGACAGCCCCAGCATTTT. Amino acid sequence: CAISENMRQPQHF.

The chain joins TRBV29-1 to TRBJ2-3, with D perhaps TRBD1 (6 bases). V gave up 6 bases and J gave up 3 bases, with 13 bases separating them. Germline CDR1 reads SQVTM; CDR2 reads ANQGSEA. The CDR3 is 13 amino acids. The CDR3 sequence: CSVGGRVTDTQYF. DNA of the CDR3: TGCAGCGTAGGGGGAAGGGTGACAGATACGCAGTATTTT.

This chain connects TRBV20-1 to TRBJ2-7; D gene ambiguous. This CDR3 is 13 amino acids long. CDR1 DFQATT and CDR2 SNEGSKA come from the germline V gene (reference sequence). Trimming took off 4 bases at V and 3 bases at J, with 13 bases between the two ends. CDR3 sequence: CSATPNGLYEQYF. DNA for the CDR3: TGCAGTGCTACCCCCAATGGTCTCTACGAGCAGTACTTC.

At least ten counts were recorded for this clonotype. CDR3 DNA: TGCAGTGTCTCCCTAGCCCATGGCTACACCTTC. Encoded protein: CSVSLAHGYTF. The J gene is TRBJ1-2, the V gene TRBV20-1; no clear D gene. CDR1 is DFQATT and CDR2 is SNEGSKA in the germline V gene (reference sequence). V gave up 7 bases and J gave up 6 bases, with 12 bases separating them. The CDR3 is 11 amino acids.

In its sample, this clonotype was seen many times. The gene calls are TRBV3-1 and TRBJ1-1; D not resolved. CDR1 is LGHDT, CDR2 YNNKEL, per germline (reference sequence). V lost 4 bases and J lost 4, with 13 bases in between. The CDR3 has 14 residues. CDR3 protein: CASSLPGIATEAFF. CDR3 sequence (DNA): TGTGCCAGCAGCCTGCCCGGGATTGCCACTGAAGCTTTCTTT.

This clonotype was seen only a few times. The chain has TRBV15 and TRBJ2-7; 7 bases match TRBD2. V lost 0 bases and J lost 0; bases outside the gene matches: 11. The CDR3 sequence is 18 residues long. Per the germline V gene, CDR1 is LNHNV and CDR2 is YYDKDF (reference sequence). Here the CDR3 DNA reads TGTGCCACCAGCAGAGATTGGGGGGGACCCCGAAGCTCCTACGAGCAGTACTTC. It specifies CATSRDWGGPRSSYEQYF. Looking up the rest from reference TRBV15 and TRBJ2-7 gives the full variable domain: DAMVIQNPRYQVTQFGKPVTLSCSQTLNHNVMYWYQQKSSQAPKLLFHYYDKDFNNEADTPDNFQSRRPNTSFCFLDIRSPGLGDTAMYLCATSRDWGGPRSSYEQYFGPGTRLTVT.

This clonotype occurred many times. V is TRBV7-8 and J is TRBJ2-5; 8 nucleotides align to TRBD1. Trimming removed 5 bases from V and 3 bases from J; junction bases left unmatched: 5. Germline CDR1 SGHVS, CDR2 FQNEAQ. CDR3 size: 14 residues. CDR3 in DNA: TGTGCCAGCAGCAAAGGACAGGGCGAAGAGACCCAGTACTTC. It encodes CASSKGQGEETQYF. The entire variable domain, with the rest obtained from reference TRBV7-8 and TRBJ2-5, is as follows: GAGVSQSPRYKVAKRGQDVALRCDPISGHVSLFWYQQALGQGPEFLTYFQNEAQLDKSGLPSDRFFAERPEGSVSTLKIQRTQQEDSAVYLCASSKGQGEETQYFGPGTRLLVL.